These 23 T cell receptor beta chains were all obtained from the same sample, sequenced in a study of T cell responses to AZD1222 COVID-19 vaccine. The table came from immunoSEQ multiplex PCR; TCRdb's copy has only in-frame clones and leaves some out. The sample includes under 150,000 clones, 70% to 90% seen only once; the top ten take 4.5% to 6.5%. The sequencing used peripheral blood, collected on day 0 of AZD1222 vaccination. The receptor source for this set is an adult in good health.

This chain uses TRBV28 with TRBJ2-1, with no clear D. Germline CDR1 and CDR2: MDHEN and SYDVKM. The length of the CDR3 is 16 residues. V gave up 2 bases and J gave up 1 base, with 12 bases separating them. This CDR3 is CASSLSWARSYNEQFF. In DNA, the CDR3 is TGTGCCAGCAGTTTAAGTTGGGCTAGGTCCTACAATGAGCAGTTCTTC.

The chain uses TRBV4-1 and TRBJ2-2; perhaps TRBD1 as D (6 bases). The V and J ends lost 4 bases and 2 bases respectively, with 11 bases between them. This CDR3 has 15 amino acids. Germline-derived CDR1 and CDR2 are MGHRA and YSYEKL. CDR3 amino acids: CASSPGAANTGELFF. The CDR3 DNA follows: TGCGCCAGCAGCCCAGGGGCAGCTAACACCGGGGAGCTGTTTTTT.

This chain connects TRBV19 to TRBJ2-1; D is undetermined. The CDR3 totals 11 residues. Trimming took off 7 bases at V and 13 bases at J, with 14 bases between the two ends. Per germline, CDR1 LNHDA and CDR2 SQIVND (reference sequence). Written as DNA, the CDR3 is TGTGCCAGTATGTGGGCTCGGGCTCAGTTCTTC. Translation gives CASMWARAQFF. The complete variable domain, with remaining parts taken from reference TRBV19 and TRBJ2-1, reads DGGITQSPKYLFRKEGQNVTLSCEQNLNHDAMYWYRQDPGQGLRLIYYSQIVNDFQKGDIAEGYSVSREKKESFPLTVTSAQKNPTAFYLCASMWARAQFFGPGTRLTVL.

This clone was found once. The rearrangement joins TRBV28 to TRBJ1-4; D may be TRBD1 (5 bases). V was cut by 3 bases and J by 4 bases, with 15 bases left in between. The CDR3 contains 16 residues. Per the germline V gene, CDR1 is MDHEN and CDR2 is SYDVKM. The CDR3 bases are TGTGCCAGCAGTTTCAGGGACCTTGTCCTTAATGAAAAACTGTTTTTT. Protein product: CASSFRDLVLNEKLFF.

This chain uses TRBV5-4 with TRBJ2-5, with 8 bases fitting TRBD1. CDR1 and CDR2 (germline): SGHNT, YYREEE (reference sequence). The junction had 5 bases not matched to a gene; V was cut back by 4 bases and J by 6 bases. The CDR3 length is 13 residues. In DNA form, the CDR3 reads TGTGCCAGCAGCGTGGACAGGGCGAAGACCCAGTACTTC. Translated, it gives CASSVDRAKTQYF.

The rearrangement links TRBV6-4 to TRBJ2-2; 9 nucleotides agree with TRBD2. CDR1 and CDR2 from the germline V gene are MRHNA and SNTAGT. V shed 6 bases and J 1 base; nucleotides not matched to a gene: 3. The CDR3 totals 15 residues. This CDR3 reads CASSLTSGNTGELFF. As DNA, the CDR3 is TGTGCCAGCAGCTTGACTAGCGGGAACACCGGGGAGCTGTTTTTT.

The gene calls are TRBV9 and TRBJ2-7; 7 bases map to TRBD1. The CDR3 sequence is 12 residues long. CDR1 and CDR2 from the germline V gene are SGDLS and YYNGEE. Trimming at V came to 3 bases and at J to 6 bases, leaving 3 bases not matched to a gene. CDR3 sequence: CASSGWTGEQYF. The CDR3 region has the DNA TGTGCCAGCAGCGGGTGGACAGGCGAGCAGTACTTC.

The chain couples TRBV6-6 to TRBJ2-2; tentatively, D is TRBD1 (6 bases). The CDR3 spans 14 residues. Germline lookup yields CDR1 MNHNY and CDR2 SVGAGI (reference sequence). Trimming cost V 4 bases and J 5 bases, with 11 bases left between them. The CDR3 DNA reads TGTGCCAGCAGTTGGCCAGGGGTTACCGGGGAGCTGTTTTTT. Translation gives CASSWPGVTGELFF.

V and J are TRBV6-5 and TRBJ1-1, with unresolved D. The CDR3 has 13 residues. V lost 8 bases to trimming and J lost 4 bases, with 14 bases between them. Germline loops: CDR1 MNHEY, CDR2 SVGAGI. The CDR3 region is CASGYGVRTEAFF. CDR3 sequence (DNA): TGTGCCAGCGGCTATGGGGTTCGCACTGAAGCTTTCTTT.

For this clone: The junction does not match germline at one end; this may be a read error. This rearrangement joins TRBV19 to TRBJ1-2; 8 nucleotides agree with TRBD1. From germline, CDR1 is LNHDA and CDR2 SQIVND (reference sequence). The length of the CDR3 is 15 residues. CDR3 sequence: CASRIERDRPYGYTF. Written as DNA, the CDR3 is TGTGCCAGTAGGATAGAAAGGGACAGGCCATATGGCTACACCTTC.

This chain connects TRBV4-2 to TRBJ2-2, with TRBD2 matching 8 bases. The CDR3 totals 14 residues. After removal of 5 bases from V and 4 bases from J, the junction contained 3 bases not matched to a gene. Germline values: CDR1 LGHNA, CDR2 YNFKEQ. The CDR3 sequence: CASSGTRVTGELFF. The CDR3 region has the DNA TGTGCCAGCAGCGGGACTAGGGTCACCGGGGAGCTGTTTTTT.

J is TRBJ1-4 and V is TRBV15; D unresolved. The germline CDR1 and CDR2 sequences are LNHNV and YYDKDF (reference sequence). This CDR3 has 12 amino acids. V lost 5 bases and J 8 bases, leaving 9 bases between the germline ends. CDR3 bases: TGTGCCACCAGCCTCGTAAGGGAAAAACTGTTTTTT. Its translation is CATSLVREKLFF.

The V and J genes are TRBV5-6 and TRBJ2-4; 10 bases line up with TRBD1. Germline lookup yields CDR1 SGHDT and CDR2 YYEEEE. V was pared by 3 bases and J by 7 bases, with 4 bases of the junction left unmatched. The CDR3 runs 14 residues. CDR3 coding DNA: TGTGCCAGCAGCTGGGACAGGGGATCGAACATTCAGTACTTC. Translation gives CASSWDRGSNIQYF.

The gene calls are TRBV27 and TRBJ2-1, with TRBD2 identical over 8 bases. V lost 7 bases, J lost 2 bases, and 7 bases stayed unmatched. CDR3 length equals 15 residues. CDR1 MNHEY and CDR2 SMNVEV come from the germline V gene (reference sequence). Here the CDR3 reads CASTGSGIPYNEQFF. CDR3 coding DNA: TGTGCCAGCACCGGTAGCGGGATCCCCTACAATGAGCAGTTCTTC.

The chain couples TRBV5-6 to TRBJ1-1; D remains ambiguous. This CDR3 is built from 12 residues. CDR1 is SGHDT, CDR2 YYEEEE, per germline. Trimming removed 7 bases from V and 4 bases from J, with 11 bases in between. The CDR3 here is CASGTASTEAFF. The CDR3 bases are TGTGCCAGCGGAACAGCCAGCACTGAAGCTTTCTTT.

CDR3 DNA: TGTGCCAGACAAACCCCACAAGGCCCCAATCAGCCCCAGCATTTT. This sequence encodes CARQTPQGPNQPQHF. The chain couples TRBV27 to TRBJ1-5; D not certain. Trimming left V 9 bases short and J 3 bases short, with 18 bases between. The CDR3 is 15 residues long. Germline V gene lookup returns CDR1 MNHEY and CDR2 SMNVEV (reference sequence).

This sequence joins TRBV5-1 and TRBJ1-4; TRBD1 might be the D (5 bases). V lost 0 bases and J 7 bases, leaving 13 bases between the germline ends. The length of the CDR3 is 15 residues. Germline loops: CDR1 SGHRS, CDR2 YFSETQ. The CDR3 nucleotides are TGCGCCAGCAGCTTGGTCGGGGGAGGAAGTGAAAAACTGTTTTTT. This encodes CASSLVGGGSEKLFF.

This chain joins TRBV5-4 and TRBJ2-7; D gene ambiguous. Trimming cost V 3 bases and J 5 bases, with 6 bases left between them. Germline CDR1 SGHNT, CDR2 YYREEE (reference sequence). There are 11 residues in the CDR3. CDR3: CASSSANEQYF. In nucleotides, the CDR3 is TGTGCCAGCAGCTCTGCGAACGAGCAGTACTTC.

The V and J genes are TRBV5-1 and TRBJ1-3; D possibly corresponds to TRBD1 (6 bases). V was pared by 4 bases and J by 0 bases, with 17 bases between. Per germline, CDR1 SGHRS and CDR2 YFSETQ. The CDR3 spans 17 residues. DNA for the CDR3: TGCGCCAGCAGCATTGGGGGGGCAAAGCTCTCTGGAAACACCATATATTTT. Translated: CASSIGGAKLSGNTIYF.

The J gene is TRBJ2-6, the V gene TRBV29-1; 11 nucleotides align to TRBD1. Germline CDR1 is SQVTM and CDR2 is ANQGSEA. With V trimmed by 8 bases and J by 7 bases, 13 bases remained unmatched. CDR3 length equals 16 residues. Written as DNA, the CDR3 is TGCAGCCCTAATAGGGACAGGGGGTCCTTAGCCAACGTCCTGACTTTC. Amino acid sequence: CSPNRDRGSLANVLTF. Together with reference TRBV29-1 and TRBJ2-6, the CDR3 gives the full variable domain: SAVISQKPSRDICQRGTSLTIQCQVDSQVTMMFWYRQQPGQSLTLIATANQGSEATYESGFVIDKFPISRPNLTFSTLTVSNMSPEDSSIYLCSPNRDRGSLANVLTFGAGSRLTVL.

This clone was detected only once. The CDR3 DNA sequence: TGTGCCAGCAGTTTAAGGGGAATGAACACTGAAGCTTTCTTT. Protein product: CASSLRGMNTEAFF. The J gene is TRBJ1-1, the V gene TRBV6-5; TRBD1 might be the D (5 bases). V lost 4 bases, J lost 0 bases, and 9 bases lay in between. Looked up from germline, CDR1 is MNHEY and CDR2 is SVGAGI. This CDR3 is built from 14 residues.

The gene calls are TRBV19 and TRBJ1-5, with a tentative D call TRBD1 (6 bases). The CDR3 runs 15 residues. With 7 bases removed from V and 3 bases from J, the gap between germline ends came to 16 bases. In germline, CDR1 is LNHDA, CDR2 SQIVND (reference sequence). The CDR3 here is CASKAPDSYNQPQHF. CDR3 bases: TGTGCCAGTAAGGCACCGGACAGTTACAATCAGCCCCAGCATTTT.

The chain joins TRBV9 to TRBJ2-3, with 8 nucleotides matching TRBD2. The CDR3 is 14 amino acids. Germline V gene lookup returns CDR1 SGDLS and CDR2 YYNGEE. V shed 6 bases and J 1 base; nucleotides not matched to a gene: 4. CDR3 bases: TGTGCCAGCAAGCCGGGACTAGGCACAGATACGCAGTATTTT. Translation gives CASKPGLGTDTQYF.